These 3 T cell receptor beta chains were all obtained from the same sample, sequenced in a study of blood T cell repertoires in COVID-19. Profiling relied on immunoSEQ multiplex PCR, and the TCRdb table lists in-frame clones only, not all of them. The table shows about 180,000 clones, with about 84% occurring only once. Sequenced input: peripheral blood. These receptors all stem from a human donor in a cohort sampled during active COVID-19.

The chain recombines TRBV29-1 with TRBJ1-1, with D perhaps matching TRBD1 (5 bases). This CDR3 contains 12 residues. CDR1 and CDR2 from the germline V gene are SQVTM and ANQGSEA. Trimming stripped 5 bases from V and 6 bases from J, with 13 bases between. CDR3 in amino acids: CSVLDMRPEAFF. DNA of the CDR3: TGCAGCGTTCTGGACATGCGGCCTGAAGCTTTCTTT.

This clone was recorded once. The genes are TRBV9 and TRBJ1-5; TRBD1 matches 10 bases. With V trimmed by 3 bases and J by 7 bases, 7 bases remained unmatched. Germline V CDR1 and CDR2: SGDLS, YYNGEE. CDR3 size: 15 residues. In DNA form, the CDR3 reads TGTGCCAGCAGCGACGGGACAGGGGATGGCCAGCCCCAGCATTTT. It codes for CASSDGTGDGQPQHF.

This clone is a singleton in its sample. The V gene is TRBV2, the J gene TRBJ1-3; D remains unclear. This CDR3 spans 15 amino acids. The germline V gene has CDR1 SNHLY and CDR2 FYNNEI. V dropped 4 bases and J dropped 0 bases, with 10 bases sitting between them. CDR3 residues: CASSGPGDSGNTIYF. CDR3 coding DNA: TGTGCCAGCAGTGGGCCAGGTGACTCTGGAAACACCATATATTTT.